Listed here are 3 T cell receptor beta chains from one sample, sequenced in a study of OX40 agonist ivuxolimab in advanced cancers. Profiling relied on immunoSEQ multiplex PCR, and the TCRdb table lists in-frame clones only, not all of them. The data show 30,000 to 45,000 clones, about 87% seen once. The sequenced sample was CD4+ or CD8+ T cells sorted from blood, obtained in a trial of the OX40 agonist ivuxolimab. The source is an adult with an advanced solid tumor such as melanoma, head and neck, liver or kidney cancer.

The CDR3 here is CASTQGQGVETQYF. The DNA for the CDR3 is TGTGCCAGCACCCAAGGACAGGGAGTTGAGACCCAGTACTTC. J is TRBJ2-5 and V is TRBV5-4; the match to TRBD1 covers 8 bases. Germline CDR1 is SGHNT and CDR2 is YYREEE (reference sequence). V shed 6 bases and J 5 bases; nucleotides not matched to a gene: 9. The CDR3 is made up of 14 amino acids. Drawing the rest from reference TRBV5-4 and TRBJ2-5, the complete variable domain is ETGVTQSPTHLIKTRGQQVTLRCSSQSGHNTVSWYQQALGQGPQFIFQYYREEENGRGNFPPRFSGLQFPNYSSELNVNALELDDSALYLCASTQGQGVETQYFGPGTRLLVL.

The CDR3 loop is CARTGQGAYEQYF. Written as DNA, the CDR3 is TGTGCCCGGACTGGGCAGGGGGCTTACGAGCAGTACTTC. The chain couples TRBV30 to TRBJ2-7; 8 bases are shared with TRBD1. Per the germline V gene, CDR1 is GTSNPN and CDR2 is SVGIG (reference sequence). There are 13 residues in the CDR3. With 8 bases clipped from V and 4 bases from J, the junction kept 10 bases outside the gene matches.

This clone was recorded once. CDR3: CASSFDRGSEKLFF. The CDR3 bases are TGTGCCAGCAGCTTCGACAGGGGGAGTGAAAAACTGTTTTTT. The chain is built from TRBV11-2 and TRBJ1-4; 9 bases line up with TRBD1. Germline CDR1 and CDR2: SGHAT and FQNNGV. V dropped 3 bases and J dropped 7; count of bases not matched to a gene: 3. The CDR3 runs to 14 residues.